This entry lists 18 T cell receptor beta chains sequenced from one sample in a study of blood T cells in healthy people across ages. Combining a sample-barcoded 5' primer with a J-beta primer mix, a second PCR ran for 7 to 11 cycles. MiXCR, run by TCRdb on the 5' RACE reads, gives a single entry per CDR3 protein. The table has more than 450,000 distinct CDR3 sequences, about 26% seen once; the top ten hold 3% to 4%. Separately, the same data were catalogued under a study of T cells of mothers and their children.

Material: blood. These receptors originate from a boy between 2 and 10 years old in good health.

The chain joins TRBV20-1 to TRBJ1-2; possible D gene TRBD1, 6 bases. Trimming shortened V by 4 bases and J by 3 bases, and 12 bases separated the two germline ends. The V gene's germline CDR1 is DFQATT and CDR2 SNEGSKA (reference sequence). The CDR3 is 13 amino acids. This CDR3 reads CSAKEQGHYGYTF. The CDR3 coding sequence is TGCAGTGCTAAGGAACAGGGCCACTATGGCTACACCTTC.

This clonotype was seen more than once but under ten times. The V gene is TRBV15, the J gene TRBJ2-1; tentative D call: TRBD2 (6 bases). The V gene's germline CDR1 is LNHNV and CDR2 YYDKDF (reference sequence). The ends were cut back, 7 bases at V and 9 bases at J, with 22 bases in the middle. This CDR3 spans 15 amino acids. CDR3 nucleotide sequence: TGTGCCACCACGCTTTCCGGGACTTCTACCGGTGAGCAGTTCTTC. This codes for CATTLSGTSTGEQFF.

This clonotype has more than one count but fewer than ten. The chain recombines TRBV9 with TRBJ2-1; TRBD2 matches at 11 bases. Per germline, CDR1 SGDLS and CDR2 YYNGEE. The CDR3 is 16 residues long. V lost 3 bases, J lost 10 bases, and 12 bases stayed unmatched. CDR3 residues: CASSAGTSGRRSEQFF. The CDR3 DNA sequence: TGTGCCAGCAGCGCAGGTACTAGCGGGAGAAGGTCCGAGCAGTTCTTC. The complete variable domain, with remaining parts taken from reference TRBV9 and TRBJ2-1, reads DSGVTQTPKHLITATGQRVTLRCSPRSGDLSVYWYQQSLDQGLQFLIQYYNGEERAKGNILERFSAQQFPDLHSELNLSSLELGDSALYFCASSAGTSGRRSEQFFGPGTRLTVL.

This sequence joins TRBV4-3 and TRBJ1-3; D uncertain. CDR3 length equals 15 residues. V lost 0 bases and J 0 bases, leaving 6 bases between the germline ends. The germline V gene has CDR1 LGHNA and CDR2 YSLEER. CDR3 amino acids: CASSQDESSGNTIYF. Written as DNA, the CDR3 is TGCGCCAGCAGCCAAGATGAATCCTCTGGAAACACCATATATTTT.

This clonotype was seen once. The rearrangement links TRBV7-9 to TRBJ1-1; D ambiguous. CDR1 SEHNR and CDR2 FQNEAQ come from the germline V gene (reference sequence). With 5 bases removed from V and 0 bases from J, the gap between germline ends came to 10 bases. The CDR3 is 14 residues long. The CDR3 bases are TGTGCCAGCAGCGTCACAGCCATGAACACTGAAGCTTTCTTT. This encodes CASSVTAMNTEAFF.

With regard to this clonotype: The junction departs from the called germline gene at one end, perhaps through a read error. The gene calls are TRBV6-6 and TRBJ1-1; D is unresolved. The length of the CDR3 is 13 residues. CDR1 and CDR2 from the germline V gene are MNHNY and SVGAGI (reference sequence). CDR3 sequence reads: CASTYERDTEAFF. The CDR3 nucleotides are TGTGCCAGCACTTACGAGCGTGACACTGAAGCTTTCTTT.

This sequence joins TRBV20-1 and TRBJ1-5; 7 positions agree with TRBD1. Germline V lookup: CDR1 DFQATT, CDR2 SNEGSKA (reference sequence). V shed 3 bases, J shed 7 bases, and the junction held 9 bases outside the gene matches. The CDR3 loop spans 14 amino acids. The CDR3 nucleotides are TGCAGTGCTAGCCGTGACAGGGAAGGACAGCCCCAGCATTTT. Translated, it gives CSASRDREGQPQHF.

The chain recombines TRBV7-2 with TRBJ1-1; 7 nucleotides line up with TRBD1. The CDR3 consists of 17 residues. The germline V gene has CDR1 SGHTA and CDR2 FQGNSA. The V gene end was trimmed by 5 bases and the J gene end by 3 bases; junction bases not matched to a gene: 15. Here the CDR3 reads CASSGGLTGVHHTEAFF. The CDR3 DNA is TGTGCCAGCAGCGGGGGACTTACAGGGGTCCACCACACTGAAGCTTTCTTT.

The sample holds one count of this clonotype. The CDR3 reads CSAFLVGSGNEQFF. CDR3 nucleotide sequence: TGCAGTGCTTTTTTGGTCGGAAGCGGCAATGAGCAGTTCTTC. This chain joins TRBV20-1 and TRBJ2-1; D is perhaps TRBD2 (5 bases). V was trimmed by 5 bases and J by 6 bases, leaving 17 bases between them. The germline gives CDR1 DFQATT, CDR2 SNEGSKA (reference sequence). This CDR3 is 14 amino acids long.

The chain carries TRBV6-1 and TRBJ2-7; TRBD1 might be the D (5 bases). V lost 4 bases, J lost 5 bases, and 21 bases lay in between. CDR3 length: 16 amino acids. The germline V gene encodes CDR1 MNHNS and CDR2 SASEGT. CDR3 coding DNA: TGTGCCAGCAGTGTTGGGGCGTGGGTTTTGGTCCACGAGCAGTACTTC. It translates to CASSVGAWVLVHEQYF.

The V call is TRBV13, the J call TRBJ2-5; D not certain. Germline CDR1 reads PRHDT; CDR2 reads FYEKMQ (reference sequence). V was trimmed by 6 bases and J by 2 bases, leaving 13 bases between them. The CDR3 sequence is 14 residues long. The CDR3 reads CASSWQQSQETQYF. The DNA for the CDR3 is TGTGCCAGCAGTTGGCAGCAATCACAAGAGACCCAGTACTTC.

The chain joins TRBV7-6 to TRBJ2-6; 8 positions agree with TRBD2. Germline V gene sequence: CDR1 SGHVS, CDR2 FNYEAQ. Trimming cost V 4 bases and J 6 bases; bases outside gene matches: 5. This CDR3 region has 15 residues. In DNA form, the CDR3 reads TGTGCCAGCAGCTCCTCAGCGGGGGAGGCCAACGTCCTGACTTTC. Translated: CASSSSAGEANVLTF.

This clonotype was seen a few times. The chain recombines TRBV5-1 with TRBJ2-3; no reliable D call. This CDR3 comprises 14 residues. CDR1 and CDR2 (germline): SGHRS, YFSETQ. V was cut by 3 bases and J by 4 bases, with 12 bases left in between. The CDR3 reads CASSSVPPADTQYF. In DNA, the CDR3 is TGCGCCAGCAGCTCAGTCCCCCCGGCAGATACGCAGTATTTT. Based on the CDR3 plus reference TRBV5-1 and TRBJ2-3, the full variable domain is KAGVTQTPRYLIKTRGQQVTLSCSPISGHRSVSWYQQTPGQGLQFLFEYFSETQRNKGNFPGRFSGRQFSNSRSEMNVSTLELGDSALYLCASSSVPPADTQYFGPGTRLTVL.

J is TRBJ2-5 and V is TRBV14; D gene ambiguous. TRBJ2-7 matches the DNA end more closely, so the J call is doubtful. The length of the CDR3 is 15 residues. CDR1 SGHDN and CDR2 FVKESK come from the germline V gene. DNA for the CDR3: TGTGCCAGCAGCCAAGATCGAAAATACTCCTACGAGCAGTACTTC. This gives the protein CASSQDRKYSYEQYF.

The rearrangement uses TRBV20-1 and TRBJ2-1, with D possibly being TRBD2 (6 bases). Per the germline V gene, CDR1 is DFQATT and CDR2 is SNEGSKA (reference sequence). The CDR3 runs 16 residues. Trimming stripped 3 bases from V and 5 bases from J, with 20 bases between. Here the CDR3 reads CSARGLTRERDNEQFF. In nucleotides, the CDR3 is TGCAGTGCTAGGGGGTTAACCCGGGAGCGGGACAATGAGCAGTTCTTC.

The chain couples TRBV14 to TRBJ2-2; D is unresolved. The V and J ends lost 0 bases and 1 base respectively, with 12 bases between them. CDR1 and CDR2 from the germline V gene are SGHDN and FVKESK. This CDR3 is built from 17 residues. CDR3 nucleotide sequence: TGTGCCAGCAGCCAAGATCCGGACGGCAGGAACACCGGGGAGCTGTTTTTT. It translates to CASSQDPDGRNTGELFF.

The V call is TRBV5-1, the J call TRBJ1-1; the D gene is possibly TRBD1 (5 bases). The CDR3 length is 15 residues. Trimming left V 7 bases short and J 1 base short, with 17 bases between. Germline CDR1 reads SGHRS; CDR2 reads YFSETQ. The CDR3 coding sequence is TGCGCCAGCCGCGGAGGCGGACAAACGAACACTGAAGCTTTCTTT. Its protein product is CASRGGGQTNTEAFF.

The chain has TRBV15 and TRBJ1-1; a possible D gene is TRBD1 (5 bases). The CDR3 spans 16 residues. Deletions cut 0 bases from V and 1 base from J, with 12 bases between. CDR1 and CDR2 (germline): LNHNV, YYDKDF (reference sequence). DNA for the CDR3: TGTGCCACCAGCAGAGATGGGGGGTTAAGGAACACTGAAGCTTTCTTT. Translated: CATSRDGGLRNTEAFF.